The 8 T cell receptor beta chains listed next were all sequenced from one sample in a study of T cells in Graves' hyperthyroidism and ophthalmopathy. The CDR3 regions of TCR beta were amplified from RNA transcripts. The HTBI primer set served for first-round RT-PCR of the TCR CDR3. TCRdb re-analysed the multiplex PCR reads in MiXCR, keeping a single row per CDR3 protein. Among approximately 400,000 distinct CDR3 sequences, over 12% were seen once, and the ten largest hold around 27%. The sequencing input was blood. These receptors were collected from a man aged 45 to 65 with Graves' ophthalmopathy.

V gene TRBV29-1 combines with J gene TRBJ2-2, with D tentatively TRBD1 or TRBD2 (5 bases each). The germline gives CDR1 SQVTM, CDR2 ANQGSEA. V lost 7 bases and J lost 5, with 20 bases in between. This CDR3 is built from 15 residues. This CDR3 is CSGAVQGGQTGELFF. The CDR3 DNA follows: TGCAGCGGAGCGGTGCAGGGCGGTCAAACCGGGGAGCTGTTTTTT.

This clonotype has a count of ten or more. The CDR3 nucleotides are TGCAGCGTTGACTTACCCTTAGGGCAGTTCTTC. This encodes CSVDLPLGQFF. The chain links TRBV29-1 to TRBJ2-1; no clear D gene. Germline V gene data show CDR1 as SQVTM and CDR2 as ANQGSEA. Between the trimmed V and J ends, which lost 3 bases and 12 bases, there was a span of 12 bases. The CDR3 contains 11 residues.

Comment on this clonotype: A much larger clone sits a single nucleotide away, making a read error possible. The CDR3 carries no conserved terminal phenylalanine or tryptophan, so it likely arises from a read error. The V and J genes are TRBV11-2 and TRBJ2-5; D unresolved. Germline loops: CDR1 SGHAT, CDR2 FQNNGV. CDR3 length: 13 residues. In nucleotides, the CDR3 is TGTGCCAGCAGCTTAGAAACAAGAGAGGCCCAGTACCTC. Translation: CASSLETREAQYL.

This clonotype was recorded many times. The rearrangement joins TRBV2 to TRBJ2-6, with D unclear. CDR1 and CDR2 from the germline V gene are SNHLY and FYNNEI. V lost 6 bases and J lost 0, with 9 bases in between. This CDR3 contains 15 residues. The CDR3 bases are TGTGCCAGCAGGTCAGAGAGCTCTGGGGCCAACGTCCTGACTTTC. Translating it yields CASRSESSGANVLTF.

V gene TRBV7-9 combines with J gene TRBJ1-5; D unclear. Germline V gene lookup returns CDR1 SEHNR and CDR2 FQNEAQ (reference sequence). The CDR3 sequence is 14 residues long. Trimming left V 5 bases short and J 0 bases short, with 8 bases between. The CDR3 loop reads CASSPLYSNQPQHF. The CDR3 region has the DNA TGTGCCAGCAGCCCCCTCTATAGCAATCAGCCCCAGCATTTT.

The chain couples TRBV7-9 to TRBJ1-1; D is perhaps TRBD1 (6 bases). The CDR3 has 15 residues. Germline V lookup: CDR1 SEHNR, CDR2 FQNEAQ (reference sequence). The V and J ends lost 5 bases and 12 bases respectively, with 25 bases between them. The CDR3 DNA sequence: TGTGCCAGCAGCCAGAACGAAACAGGGCTTGGTTTGCCTTTCTTT. As protein: CASSQNETGLGLPFF.

There are many counts of this clonotype. V is TRBV13 and J is TRBJ2-1; 11 bases are a match to TRBD2. This CDR3 region has 17 residues. Per germline, CDR1 PRHDT and CDR2 FYEKMQ (reference sequence). After removal of 5 bases from V and 0 bases from J, the junction contained 6 bases not matched to a gene. The CDR3 spells CASSPRLAGHSYNEQFF. In DNA form, the CDR3 reads TGTGCCAGCAGCCCCCGACTAGCGGGACACTCCTACAATGAGCAGTTCTTC.

The rearrangement joins TRBV14 to TRBJ2-1, with 8 bases matching TRBD2. Losses at the gene ends were 0 bases for V and 3 bases for J; bases not matched to a gene: 10. CDR1 is SGHDN, CDR2 FVKESK, per germline. The CDR3 runs to 18 residues. The CDR3 DNA is TGTGCCAGCAGCCAAGATGTGAGGCGGGAGGCGGGCTACAATGAGCAGTTCTTC. This encodes CASSQDVRREAGYNEQFF.